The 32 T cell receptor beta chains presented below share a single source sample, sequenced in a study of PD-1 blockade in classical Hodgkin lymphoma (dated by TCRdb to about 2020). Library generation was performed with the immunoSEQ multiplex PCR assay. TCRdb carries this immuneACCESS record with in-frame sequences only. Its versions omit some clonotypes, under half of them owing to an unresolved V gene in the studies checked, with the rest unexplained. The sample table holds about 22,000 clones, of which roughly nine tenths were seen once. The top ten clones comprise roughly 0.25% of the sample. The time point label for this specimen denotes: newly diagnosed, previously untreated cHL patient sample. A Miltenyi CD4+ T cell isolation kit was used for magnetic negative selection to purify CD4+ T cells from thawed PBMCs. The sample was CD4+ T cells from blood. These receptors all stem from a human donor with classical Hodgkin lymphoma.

The CDR3 loop is CASSPQQGINTEAFF. CDR3 in DNA: TGTGCCAGCAGCCCTCAACAGGGGATCAACACTGAAGCTTTCTTT. The chain combines TRBV5-4 with TRBJ1-1, with 7 bases lining up with TRBD1. CDR3 length: 15 amino acids. Trimming took 4 bases from V and 2 from J; bases not matched to a gene: 8. CDR1 SGHNT and CDR2 YYREEE come from the germline V gene (reference sequence).

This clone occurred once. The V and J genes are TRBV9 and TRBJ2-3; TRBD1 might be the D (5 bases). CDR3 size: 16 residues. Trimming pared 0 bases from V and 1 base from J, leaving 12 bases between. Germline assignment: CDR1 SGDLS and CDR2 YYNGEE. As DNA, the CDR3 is TGTGCCAGCAGCGTAGTAGGGGCCACCGGCACAGATACGCAGTATTTT. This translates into CASSVVGATGTDTQYF.

The CDR3, as DNA: TGTGCCAGTAGTATCGTAATCGGGGCTGGCTACACCTTC. Its translation is CASSIVIGAGYTF. The chain combines TRBV19 with TRBJ1-2; D might be TRBD1 (5 bases). The CDR3 sequence is 13 residues long. With 3 bases removed from V and 7 bases from J, the gap between germline ends came to 12 bases. CDR1 and CDR2 from the germline V gene are LNHDA and SQIVND (reference sequence).

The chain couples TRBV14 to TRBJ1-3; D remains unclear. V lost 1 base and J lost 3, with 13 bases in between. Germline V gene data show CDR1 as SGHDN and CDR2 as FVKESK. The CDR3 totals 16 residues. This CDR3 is CASSQAPLAVGNTIYF. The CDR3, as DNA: TGTGCCAGCAGCCAAGCGCCCCTCGCCGTTGGAAACACCATATATTTT.

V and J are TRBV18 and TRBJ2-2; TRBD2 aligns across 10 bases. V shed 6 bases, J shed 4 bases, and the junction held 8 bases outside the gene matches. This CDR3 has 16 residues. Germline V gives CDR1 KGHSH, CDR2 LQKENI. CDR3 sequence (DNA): TGTGCCAGCTCTACCCGCAGCGGGGGGGCCACCGGGGAGCTGTTTTTT. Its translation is CASSTRSGGATGELFF.

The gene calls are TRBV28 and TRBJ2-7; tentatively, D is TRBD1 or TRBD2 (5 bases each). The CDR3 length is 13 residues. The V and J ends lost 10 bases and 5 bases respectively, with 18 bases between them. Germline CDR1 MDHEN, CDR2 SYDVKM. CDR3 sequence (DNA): TGTGCCACCTCTCGACTGGGGCGGGACGAGCAGTACTTC. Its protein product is CATSRLGRDEQYF. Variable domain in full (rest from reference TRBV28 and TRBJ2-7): DVKVTQSSRYLVKRTGEKVFLECVQDMDHENMFWYRQDPGLGLRLIYFSYDVKMKEKGDIPEGYSVSREKKERFSLILESASTNQTSMYLCATSRLGRDEQYFGPGTRLTVT.

The CDR3 bases are TGCGCCAGCAGCTCGACAGGGATCGGCACCGGGGAGCTGTTTTTT. It translates to CASSSTGIGTGELFF. The gene calls are TRBV5-1 and TRBJ2-2; 7 nucleotides match TRBD1. There are 15 residues in the CDR3. Germline CDR1 SGHRS, CDR2 YFSETQ. V trimming: 3 bases; J trimming: 4 bases; junction bases outside the gene matches: 6.

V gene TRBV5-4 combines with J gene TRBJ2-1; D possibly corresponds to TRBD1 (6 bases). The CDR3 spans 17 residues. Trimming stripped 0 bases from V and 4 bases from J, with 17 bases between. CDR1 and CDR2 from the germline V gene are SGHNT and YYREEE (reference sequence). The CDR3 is CASSLARTAQGYNEQFF. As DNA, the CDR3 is TGTGCCAGCAGCTTGGCCCGGACAGCCCAAGGATACAATGAGCAGTTCTTC.

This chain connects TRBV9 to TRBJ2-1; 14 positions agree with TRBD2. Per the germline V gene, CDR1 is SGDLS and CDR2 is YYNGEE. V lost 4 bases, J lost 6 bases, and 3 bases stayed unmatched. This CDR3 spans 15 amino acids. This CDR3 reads CASSPGLAGGNEQFF. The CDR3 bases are TGTGCCAGCAGCCCTGGACTAGCGGGAGGCAATGAGCAGTTCTTC.

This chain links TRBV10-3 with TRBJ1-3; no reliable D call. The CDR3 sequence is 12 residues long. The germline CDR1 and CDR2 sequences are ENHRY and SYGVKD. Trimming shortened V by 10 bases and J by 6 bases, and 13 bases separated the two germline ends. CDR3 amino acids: CASQSLQNTIYF. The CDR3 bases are TGTGCCAGCCAGTCCCTCCAAAACACCATATATTTT.

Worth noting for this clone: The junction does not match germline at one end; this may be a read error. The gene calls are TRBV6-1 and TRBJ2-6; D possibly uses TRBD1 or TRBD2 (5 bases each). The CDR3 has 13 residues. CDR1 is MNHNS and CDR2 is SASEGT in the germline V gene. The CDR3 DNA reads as TGCGGGACCTCCAAATCTGGGGCCAACGTCCTGACTTTC. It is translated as CGTSKSGANVLTF.

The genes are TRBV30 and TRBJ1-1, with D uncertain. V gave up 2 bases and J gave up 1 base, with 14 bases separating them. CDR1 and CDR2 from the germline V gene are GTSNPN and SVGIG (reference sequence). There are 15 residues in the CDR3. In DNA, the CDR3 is TGTGCCTGGAGTCCCCGACCCCGGACGAACACTGAAGCTTTCTTT. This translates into CAWSPRPRTNTEAFF.

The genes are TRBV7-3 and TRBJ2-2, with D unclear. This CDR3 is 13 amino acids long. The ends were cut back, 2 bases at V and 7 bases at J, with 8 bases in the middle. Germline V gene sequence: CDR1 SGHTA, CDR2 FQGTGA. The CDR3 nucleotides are TGTGCCAGCAGCTTAGAGTTTAACGGGGAGCTGTTTTTT. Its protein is CASSLEFNGELFF.

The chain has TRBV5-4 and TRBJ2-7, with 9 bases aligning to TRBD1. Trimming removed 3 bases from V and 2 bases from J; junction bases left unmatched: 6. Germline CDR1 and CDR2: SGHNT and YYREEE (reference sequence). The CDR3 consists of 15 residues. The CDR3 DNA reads TGTGCCAGCAGCTCGCCGGGACAGGGAACCTACGAGCAGTACTTC. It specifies CASSSPGQGTYEQYF. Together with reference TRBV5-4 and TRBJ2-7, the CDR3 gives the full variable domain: ETGVTQSPTHLIKTRGQQVTLRCSSQSGHNTVSWYQQALGQGPQFIFQYYREEENGRGNFPPRFSGLQFPNYSSELNVNALELDDSALYLCASSSPGQGTYEQYFGPGTRLTVT.

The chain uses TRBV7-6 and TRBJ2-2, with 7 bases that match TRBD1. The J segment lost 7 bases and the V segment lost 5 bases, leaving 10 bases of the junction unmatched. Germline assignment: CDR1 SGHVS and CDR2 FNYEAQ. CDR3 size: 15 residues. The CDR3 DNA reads TGTGCCAGCAGCCGGCCGTCGACAGGGAACGGGGAGCTGTTTTTT. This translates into CASSRPSTGNGELFF.

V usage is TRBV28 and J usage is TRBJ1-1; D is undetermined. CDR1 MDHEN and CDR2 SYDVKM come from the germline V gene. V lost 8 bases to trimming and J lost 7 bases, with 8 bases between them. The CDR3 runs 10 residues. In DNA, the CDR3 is TGTGCCAGCGGGCTTTTTGAAGCTTTCTTT. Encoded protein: CASGLFEAFF. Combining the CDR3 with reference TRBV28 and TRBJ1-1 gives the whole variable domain DVKVTQSSRYLVKRTGEKVFLECVQDMDHENMFWYRQDPGLGLRLIYFSYDVKMKEKGDIPEGYSVSREKKERFSLILESASTNQTSMYLCASGLFEAFFGQGTRLTVV.

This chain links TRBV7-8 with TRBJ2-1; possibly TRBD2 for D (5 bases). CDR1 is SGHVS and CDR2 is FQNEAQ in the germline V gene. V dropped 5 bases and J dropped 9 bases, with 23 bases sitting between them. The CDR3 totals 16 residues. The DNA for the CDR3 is TGTGCCAGCAGCGTCGGCGGGCCCTCCGGGCTGGGTGAGCAGTTCTTC. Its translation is CASSVGGPSGLGEQFF.

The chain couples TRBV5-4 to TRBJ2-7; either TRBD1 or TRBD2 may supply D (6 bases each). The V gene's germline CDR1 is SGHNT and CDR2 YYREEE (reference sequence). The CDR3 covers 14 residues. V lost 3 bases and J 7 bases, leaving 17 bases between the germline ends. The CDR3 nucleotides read TGTGCCAGCAGCTCCCGGGGGCCCGGGGGTGAGCAGTACTTC. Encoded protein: CASSSRGPGGEQYF.

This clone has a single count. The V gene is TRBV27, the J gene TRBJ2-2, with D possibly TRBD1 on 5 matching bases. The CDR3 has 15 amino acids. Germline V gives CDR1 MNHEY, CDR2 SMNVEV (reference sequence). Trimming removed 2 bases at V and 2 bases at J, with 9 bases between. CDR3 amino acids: CASSLQGLNTGELFF. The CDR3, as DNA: TGTGCCAGCAGTTTACAGGGTCTTAACACCGGGGAGCTGTTTTTT.

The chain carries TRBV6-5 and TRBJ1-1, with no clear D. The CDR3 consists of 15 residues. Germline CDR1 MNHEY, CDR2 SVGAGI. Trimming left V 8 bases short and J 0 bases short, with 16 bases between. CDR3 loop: CASGRAIPLNTEAFF. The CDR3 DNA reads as TGTGCCAGCGGTAGGGCGATACCGTTGAACACTGAAGCTTTCTTT.

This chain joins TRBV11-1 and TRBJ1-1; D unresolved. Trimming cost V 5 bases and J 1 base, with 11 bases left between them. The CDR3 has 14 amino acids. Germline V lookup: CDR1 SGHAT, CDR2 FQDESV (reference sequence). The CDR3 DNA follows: TGTGCCAGCAGCCAAAGATGGGGGAACACTGAAGCTTTCTTT. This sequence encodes CASSQRWGNTEAFF.

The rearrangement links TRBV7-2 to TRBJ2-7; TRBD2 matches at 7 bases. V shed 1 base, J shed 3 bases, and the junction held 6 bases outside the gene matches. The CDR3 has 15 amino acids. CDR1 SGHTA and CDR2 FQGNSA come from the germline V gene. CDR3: CASSLGGGSSYEQYF. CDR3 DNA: TGTGCCAGCAGCTTAGGGGGCGGGAGTAGCTACGAGCAGTACTTC.

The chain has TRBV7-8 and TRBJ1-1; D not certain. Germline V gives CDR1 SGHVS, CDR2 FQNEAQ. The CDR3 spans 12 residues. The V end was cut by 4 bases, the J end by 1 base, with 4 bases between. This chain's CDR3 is CASSSTNTEAFF. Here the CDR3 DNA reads TGTGCCAGCAGCTCAACGAACACTGAAGCTTTCTTT.

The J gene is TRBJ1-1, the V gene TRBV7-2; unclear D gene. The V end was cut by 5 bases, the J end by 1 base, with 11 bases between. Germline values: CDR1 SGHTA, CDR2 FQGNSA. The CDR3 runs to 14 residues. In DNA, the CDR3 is TGTGCCAGCAGCCCTTACGCGGGGAACACTGAAGCTTTCTTT. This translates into CASSPYAGNTEAFF.

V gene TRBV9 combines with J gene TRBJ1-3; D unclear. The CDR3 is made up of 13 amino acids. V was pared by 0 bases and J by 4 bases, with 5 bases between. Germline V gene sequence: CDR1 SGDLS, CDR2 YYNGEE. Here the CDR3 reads CASSVVEGNTIYF. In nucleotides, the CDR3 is TGTGCCAGCAGCGTAGTCGAGGGAAACACCATATATTTT.

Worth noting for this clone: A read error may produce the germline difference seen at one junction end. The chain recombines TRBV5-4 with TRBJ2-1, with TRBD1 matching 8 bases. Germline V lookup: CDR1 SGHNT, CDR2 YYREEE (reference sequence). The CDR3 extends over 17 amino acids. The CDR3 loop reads CASSQDEAGTGLNEQFF. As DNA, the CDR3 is TGCGCCAGCAGCCAAGACGAGGCCGGGACAGGCCTCAATGAGCAGTTCTTC.

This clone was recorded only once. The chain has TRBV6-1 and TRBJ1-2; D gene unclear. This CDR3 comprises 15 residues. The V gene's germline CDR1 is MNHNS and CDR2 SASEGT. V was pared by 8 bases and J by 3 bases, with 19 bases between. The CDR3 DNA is TGTGCCAGCCGACTTTTGGTACGCAGCGACTATGGCTACACCTTC. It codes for CASRLLVRSDYGYTF.

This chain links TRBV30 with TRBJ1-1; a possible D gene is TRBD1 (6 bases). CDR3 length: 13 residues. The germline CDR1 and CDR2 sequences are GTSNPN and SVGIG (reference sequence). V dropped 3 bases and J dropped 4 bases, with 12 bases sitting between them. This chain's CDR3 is CAWRGALVTEAFF. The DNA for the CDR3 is TGTGCCTGGAGGGGGGCCCTGGTCACTGAAGCTTTCTTT.

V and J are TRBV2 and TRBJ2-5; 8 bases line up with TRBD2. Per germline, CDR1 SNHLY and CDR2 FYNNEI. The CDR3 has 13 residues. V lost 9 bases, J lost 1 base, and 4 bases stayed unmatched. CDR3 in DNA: TGTGCCAGAACTGGACTAGCCCAAGAGACCCAGTACTTC. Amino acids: CARTGLAQETQYF.

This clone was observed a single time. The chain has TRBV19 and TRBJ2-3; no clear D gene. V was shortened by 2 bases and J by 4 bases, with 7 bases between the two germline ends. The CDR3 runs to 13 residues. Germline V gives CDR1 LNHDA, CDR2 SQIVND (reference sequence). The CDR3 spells CASSISRADTQYF. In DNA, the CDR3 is TGTGCCAGTAGTATAAGTCGAGCAGATACGCAGTATTTT.

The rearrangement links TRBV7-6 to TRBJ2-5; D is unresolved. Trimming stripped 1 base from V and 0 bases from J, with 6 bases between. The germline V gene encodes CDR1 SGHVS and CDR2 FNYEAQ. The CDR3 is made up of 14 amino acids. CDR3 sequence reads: CASSLVPYQETQYF. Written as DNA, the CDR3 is TGTGCCAGCAGCTTAGTGCCATACCAAGAGACCCAGTACTTC. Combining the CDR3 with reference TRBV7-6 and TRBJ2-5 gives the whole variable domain GAGVSQSPRYKVTKRGQDVALRCDPISGHVSLYWYRQALGQGPEFLTYFNYEAQQDKSGLPNDRFSAERPEGSISTLTIQRTEQRDSAMYRCASSLVPYQETQYFGPGTRLLVL.

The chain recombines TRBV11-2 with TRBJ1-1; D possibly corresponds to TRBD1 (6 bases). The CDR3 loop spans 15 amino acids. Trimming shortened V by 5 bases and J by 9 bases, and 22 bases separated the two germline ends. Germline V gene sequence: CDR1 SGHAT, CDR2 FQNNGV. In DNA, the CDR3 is TGTGCCAGCAGCCCTAGCTCGGGGGCAACGGCAAAAGCTTTCTTT. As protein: CASSPSSGATAKAFF.